This entry lists 19 T cell receptor beta chains sequenced from one sample in a study of cytomegalovirus exposure and HLA in healthy donors. Primers: 60 Vbeta forward and 13 Jbeta reverse. Clones were read by immunoSEQ multiplex PCR, and TCRdb kept only the in-frame ones, dropping some. The sample includes roughly 200,000 clones, 65% to 90% of them seen just once. Specimen: PBMCs. Source of these receptors: a woman in her thirties in good health and CMV-seronegative.

The CDR3 nucleotides read TGCGCCAGCAGTGAGTCGGGGCATGGGACTCCCGAGCAGTACTTC. Translating it yields CASSESGHGTPEQYF. V and J are TRBV10-2 and TRBJ2-7, with D possibly matching TRBD2 (6 bases). Germline lookup yields CDR1 WSHSY and CDR2 SAAADI. Trimming took off 0 bases at V and 6 bases at J, with 15 bases between the two ends. This CDR3 is built from 15 residues.

This clone was detected once. The chain employs TRBV28 and TRBJ1-1; D uncertain. CDR1 and CDR2 from the germline V gene are MDHEN and SYDVKM. Trimming shortened V by 10 bases and J by 1 base, and 13 bases separated the two germline ends. The CDR3 has 13 amino acids. As DNA, the CDR3 is TGTGCCACCGCAGGACGGGGGAACACTGAAGCTTTCTTT. This encodes CATAGRGNTEAFF.

This clone has a single count. The V call is TRBV7-2, the J call TRBJ2-7, with D hard to call. The CDR3 is 13 residues long. CDR1 SGHTA and CDR2 FQGNSA come from the germline V gene. Trimming left V 6 bases short and J 0 bases short, with 9 bases between. CDR3 in DNA: TGTGCCAGCAGTCATCAGGCCTCCTACGAGCAGTACTTC. Its protein product is CASSHQASYEQYF.

V gene TRBV28 combines with J gene TRBJ2-1, with TRBD2 matching 11 bases. The CDR3 length is 15 residues. With V trimmed by 6 bases and J by 3 bases, 4 bases remained unmatched. Germline values: CDR1 MDHEN, CDR2 SYDVKM. In DNA, the CDR3 is TGTGCCAGCAGCCCCACTAGCGGGAGCTACAATGAGCAGTTCTTC. Its translation: CASSPTSGSYNEQFF.

The chain combines TRBV7-2 with TRBJ2-1, with D maybe TRBD1 (6 bases). This CDR3 region has 15 residues. Germline loops: CDR1 SGHTA, CDR2 FQGNSA. The V gene lost 6 bases and the J gene lost 1 base, with 13 bases spanning the gap. The CDR3 is CASRKDRSSYNEQFF. The CDR3 bases are TGTGCCAGCAGGAAAGACAGGTCTTCCTACAATGAGCAGTTCTTC.

In regard to this clone: The junction departs from the called germline gene at one end, perhaps through a read error. The sample holds other DNA sequences that translate to the same CDR3. The chain has TRBV7-7 and TRBJ2-5; D is uncertain. The CDR3 has 13 amino acids. The V gene's germline CDR1 is SSHAT and CDR2 FNYEAQ (reference sequence). The CDR3 sequence is CASSTGQQETQYF. CDR3 coding DNA: TGTGCTAGCAGCACGGGTCAACAAGAGACCCAGTACTTC.

The chain recombines TRBV11-3 with TRBJ2-1, with 11 bases that match TRBD2. J was trimmed by 6 bases and V by 3 bases; bases with no gene match: 10. In germline, CDR1 is SGHNT, CDR2 YENEEA. The CDR3 totals 17 residues. Written as DNA, the CDR3 is TGTGCCAGCAGCTTGTACCGCGGGACTAGCGGTTTCAATGAGCAGTTCTTC. It encodes CASSLYRGTSGFNEQFF.

The V gene is TRBV29-1, the J gene TRBJ1-1; tentative D call: TRBD1 (5 bases). CDR1 SQVTM and CDR2 ANQGSEA come from the germline V gene. V was pared by 2 bases and J by 4 bases, with 11 bases between. The CDR3 extends over 13 amino acids. CDR3 DNA: TGCAGCGTTGAAACCCAGGGCTTCACTGAAGCTTTCTTT. The encoded protein is CSVETQGFTEAFF.

The genes are TRBV7-2 and TRBJ1-2, with unresolved D. This CDR3 has 14 residues. V lost 1 base and J lost 2, with 8 bases in between. Germline V CDR1 and CDR2: SGHTA, FQGNSA. The CDR3 nucleotides read TGTGCCAGCAGCTTAGAAGCCGGGAACTATGGCTACACCTTC. Translated: CASSLEAGNYGYTF.

CDR3 sequence: CASSLRGREKLFF. CDR3 coding DNA: TGTGCCAGCAGTTTGCGGGGTAGGGAAAAACTGTTTTTT. The chain uses TRBV28 and TRBJ1-4; no firm D call. Looked up from germline, CDR1 is MDHEN and CDR2 is SYDVKM. V was pared by 3 bases and J by 8 bases, with 10 bases between. The CDR3 is made up of 13 amino acids.

This rearrangement joins TRBV5-8 to TRBJ2-7; D uncertain. Germline V gives CDR1 SGHTS, CDR2 YDEGEE. The V gene lost 2 bases and the J gene lost 0 bases, with 6 bases spanning the gap. This CDR3 comprises 13 residues. The CDR3 sequence is CASSLKSSYEQYF. CDR3 nucleotides: TGTGCCAGCAGCTTAAAGAGCTCCTACGAGCAGTACTTC.

This clone has a single count. V gene TRBV27 combines with J gene TRBJ2-5; weak D call: TRBD1 (5 bases). TRBJ2-7 explains the end of the DNA better; the J call may be wrong. The CDR3 consists of 14 residues. Germline CDR1 MNHEY, CDR2 SMNVEV (reference sequence). The CDR3, as DNA: TGTGCCAGCAGCCAGGATCTGGGGCCCTACGAGCAGTACTTC. This sequence encodes CASSQDLGPYEQYF.

CDR3 protein: CASSGASGRGNEQFF. Here the CDR3 DNA reads TGTGCCAGCAGCGGGGCTAGCGGGAGGGGTAATGAGCAGTTCTTC. V gene TRBV4-2 combines with J gene TRBJ2-1, with 12 bases lining up with TRBD2. This CDR3 comprises 15 residues. The germline V gene encodes CDR1 LGHNA and CDR2 YNFKEQ. The trim removed 5 bases at V and 7 bases at J, leaving 6 bases unmatched.

This sequence joins TRBV7-3 and TRBJ2-1, with 8 bases that match TRBD1. V shed 2 bases, J shed 0 bases, and the junction held 0 bases outside the gene matches. CDR3 length: 15 amino acids. Germline CDR1 is SGHTA and CDR2 is FQGTGA. The CDR3 DNA sequence: TGTGCCAGCAGCTTAGACAGGGGCTCCTACAATGAGCAGTTCTTC. Residues: CASSLDRGSYNEQFF.

V is TRBV19 and J is TRBJ2-3, with 13 bases that match TRBD2. Germline lookup yields CDR1 LNHDA and CDR2 SQIVND (reference sequence). The V and J ends lost 6 bases and 2 bases, in that order; junction bases with no gene match: 14. This CDR3 comprises 19 residues. As DNA, the CDR3 is TGTGCCAGTAGCGCCCTGAGACTAGCGGGGGGAACTCACACAGATACGCAGTATTTT. Translated, it gives CASSALRLAGGTHTDTQYF.

V gene TRBV28 combines with J gene TRBJ1-1; D might be TRBD1 (5 bases). CDR3 length: 15 amino acids. Germline loops: CDR1 MDHEN, CDR2 SYDVKM. With 7 bases removed from V and 4 bases from J, the gap between germline ends came to 19 bases. CDR3 sequence reads: CASTLGGAEGTEAFF. CDR3 coding DNA: TGTGCCAGCACCCTAGGAGGGGCTGAGGGCACTGAAGCTTTCTTT.

Turning to this clone: Without the conserved terminal phenylalanine or tryptophan, this CDR3 likely stems from a read error. Because the CDR3's place on the DNA is in doubt, the DNA is left out and the CDR3 is given as listed by TCRdb. V usage is TRBV1 and J usage is TRBJ1-5. TRBV1 is termed a pseudogene. The CDR3 is 8 amino acids in total, end residues counted. The CDR3 sequence is CTSSPPAS.

This clone was picked up a small number of times. The chain has TRBV11-2 and TRBJ2-7, with TRBD2 identical over 12 bases. This CDR3 comprises 16 residues. Germline V lookup: CDR1 SGHAT, CDR2 FQNNGV. With V trimmed by 5 bases and J by 6 bases, 11 bases remained unmatched. CDR3 residues: CASSQRLAGDIGEQYF. The CDR3 nucleotides read TGTGCCAGCAGCCAGCGACTAGCGGGAGATATAGGCGAGCAGTACTTC.

The V and J genes are TRBV5-1 and TRBJ2-5; 7 bases align to TRBD1. Germline V lookup: CDR1 SGHRS, CDR2 YFSETQ. The CDR3 has 15 residues. Losses at the gene ends were 2 bases for V and 2 bases for J; bases not matched to a gene: 6. CDR3 coding DNA: TGCGCCAGCAGCTTCCCGGGGACAGTACAAGAGACCCAGTACTTC. It codes for CASSFPGTVQETQYF.